Below, 20 T cell receptor beta chains from the same sample are listed, as sequenced in a study of cytomegalovirus exposure and HLA in healthy donors. Primers included in the PCR were 60 Vbeta and 13 Jbeta primers. TCRdb keeps only in-frame clones here, not all; method: immunoSEQ multiplex PCR. Of about 120,000 clones listed, 65% to 80% are singletons. The specimen sequenced was PBMCs. These TCRs come from a woman aged 40 to 50 in good health and CMV-seropositive.

This clone was recorded once. V is TRBV7-9 and J is TRBJ2-3; 10 nucleotides line up with TRBD2. The V gene's germline CDR1 is SEHNR and CDR2 FQNEAQ (reference sequence). This CDR3 region has 15 residues. The junction had 10 bases not matched to a gene; V was cut back by 8 bases and J by 5 bases. CDR3 sequence reads: CASAQLAGSGDTQYF. CDR3 coding DNA: TGTGCCAGCGCCCAACTAGCGGGGTCCGGAGATACGCAGTATTTT.

This clone was seen more than once but under ten times. V gene TRBV19 combines with J gene TRBJ2-3; D unclear. Germline CDR1 is LNHDA and CDR2 is SQIVND (reference sequence). The V and J ends lost 3 bases and 0 bases respectively, with 7 bases between them. This CDR3 contains 14 residues. The CDR3 DNA is TGTGCCAGTAGTATTGAAAGCAGCACAGATACGCAGTATTTT. It translates to CASSIESSTDTQYF.

The J gene is TRBJ2-1, the V gene TRBV13, with 8 bases fitting TRBD2. CDR3 size: 15 residues. With 3 bases clipped from V and 7 bases from J, the junction kept 8 bases outside the gene matches. Germline lookup yields CDR1 PRHDT and CDR2 FYEKMQ (reference sequence). The CDR3 DNA reads TGTGCCAGCAGCTTCGGGGGGGCCGGGTCGAATGAGCAGTTCTTC. Translated: CASSFGGAGSNEQFF.

J is TRBJ2-7 and V is TRBV5-1; D may be TRBD1 (5 bases). Germline assignment: CDR1 SGHRS and CDR2 YFSETQ. CDR3 length equals 15 residues. V lost 0 bases to trimming and J lost 4 bases, with 14 bases between them. CDR3 sequence reads: CASSLARDSRYEQYF. The CDR3 DNA reads as TGCGCCAGCAGCTTGGCGCGAGACAGCCGATACGAGCAGTACTTC. The full variable domain, its missing parts supplied by reference TRBV5-1 and TRBJ2-7, is KAGVTQTPRYLIKTRGQQVTLSCSPISGHRSVSWYQQTPGQGLQFLFEYFSETQRNKGNFPGRFSGRQFSNSRSEMNVSTLELGDSALYLCASSLARDSRYEQYFGPGTRLTVT.

As DNA, the CDR3 is TGTGCCAGCAGCCAGGACAGGTTATCCTACGAGCAGTACTTC. This translates into CASSQDRLSYEQYF. The V gene is TRBV5-4, the J gene TRBJ2-7; TRBD1 aligns across 7 bases. This CDR3 region has 14 residues. Germline V lookup: CDR1 SGHNT, CDR2 YYREEE (reference sequence). J gave up 1 base and V 4 bases, and 5 bases lay outside the gene matches.

The rearrangement joins TRBV18 to TRBJ1-1; TRBD1 agrees at 7 bases. The V and J ends lost 4 bases and 1 base, in that order; junction bases with no gene match: 6. Germline V CDR1 and CDR2: KGHSH, LQKENI. The CDR3 has 15 amino acids. CDR3 sequence: CASSLLGQRNTEAFF. The CDR3 DNA is TGTGCCAGCTCACTCCTGGGACAGAGGAACACTGAAGCTTTCTTT.

The gene calls are TRBV7-9 and TRBJ2-7; 7 nucleotides match TRBD2. This CDR3 has 14 amino acids. The germline gives CDR1 SEHNR, CDR2 FQNEAQ (reference sequence). V was pared by 3 bases and J by 0 bases, with 2 bases of the junction left unmatched. Here the CDR3 DNA reads TGTGCCAGCAGCTTTCGCGGGAGCTCCTACGAGCAGTACTTC. Translation: CASSFRGSSYEQYF.

This chain links TRBV2 with TRBJ1-2; D is unresolved. The V gene lost 5 bases and the J gene lost 2 bases, with 6 bases spanning the gap. CDR3 length equals 12 residues. The germline V gene encodes CDR1 SNHLY and CDR2 FYNNEI. This chain's CDR3 is CASSSRNYGYTF. In DNA, the CDR3 is TGTGCCAGCAGTAGCAGGAACTATGGCTACACCTTC.

The chain carries TRBV7-2 and TRBJ2-3, with 10 positions matching TRBD2. V dropped 0 bases and J dropped 7; count of bases not matched to a gene: 4. Germline CDR1 and CDR2: SGHTA and FQGNSA. The CDR3 has 15 residues. This chain's CDR3 is CASSLAISGRNTQYF. Written as DNA, the CDR3 is TGTGCCAGCAGCTTAGCGATTAGCGGGAGGAATACGCAGTATTTT. Full variable domain (outside the CDR3, taken from reference TRBV7-2 and TRBJ2-3): GAGVSQSPSNKVTEKGKDVELRCDPISGHTALYWYRQSLGQGLEFLIYFQGNSAPDKSGLPSDRFSAERTGGSVSTLTIQRTQQEDSAVYLCASSLAISGRNTQYFGPGTRLTVL.

The chain carries TRBV6-1 and TRBJ1-1; 7 nucleotides agree with TRBD1. V gave up 6 bases and J gave up 4 bases; unmatched junction bases: 5. This CDR3 region has 13 residues. Germline V gene sequence: CDR1 MNHNS, CDR2 SASEGT. The CDR3: CASSPGGSTEAFF. CDR3 nucleotide sequence: TGTGCCAGCAGCCCAGGGGGAAGCACTGAAGCTTTCTTT.

The rearrangement joins TRBV2 to TRBJ1-1; the match to TRBD1 covers 10 bases. Germline CDR1 reads SNHLY; CDR2 reads FYNNEI. The CDR3 runs 15 residues. Trimming took 6 bases from V and 0 from J; bases not matched to a gene: 4. The CDR3 loop reads CASSRQGAMNTEAFF. For the CDR3, the DNA is TGTGCCAGCAGCAGACAGGGGGCGATGAACACTGAAGCTTTCTTT.

The chain has TRBV27 and TRBJ2-5, with 7 bases identical to TRBD1. V gave up 5 bases and J gave up 6 bases; unmatched junction bases: 9. The CDR3 is 14 amino acids. Germline CDR1 MNHEY, CDR2 SMNVEV (reference sequence). CDR3 residues: CASSPTGDRKTQYF. The CDR3 region has the DNA TGTGCCAGCAGTCCAACAGGGGATAGGAAGACCCAGTACTTC.

The chain has TRBV5-4 and TRBJ2-1, with TRBD2 matching over 13 bases. CDR1 SGHNT and CDR2 YYREEE come from the germline V gene (reference sequence). The V segment lost 4 bases and the J segment 5 bases; nucleotides outside the gene matches: 3. The CDR3 is made up of 15 amino acids. CDR3 residues: CASSPGTSGNNEQFF. The CDR3 nucleotides read TGTGCCAGCAGCCCCGGGACTAGCGGGAACAATGAGCAGTTCTTC. The full variable domain, its missing parts supplied by reference TRBV5-4 and TRBJ2-1, is ETGVTQSPTHLIKTRGQQVTLRCSSQSGHNTVSWYQQALGQGPQFIFQYYREEENGRGNFPPRFSGLQFPNYSSELNVNALELDDSALYLCASSPGTSGNNEQFFGPGTRLTVL.

This chain connects TRBV19 to TRBJ1-4, with 8 bases lining up with TRBD1. J lost 10 bases, V lost 5 bases, and 9 bases had no gene match. The CDR3 is 14 residues long. Germline V lookup: CDR1 LNHDA, CDR2 SQIVND (reference sequence). CDR3 sequence reads: CASSPDRDIGKLFF. The CDR3 DNA reads as TGTGCCAGTAGTCCGGACAGGGATATTGGAAAACTGTTTTTT. The variable domain in full, completed from reference TRBV19 and TRBJ1-4, reads DGGITQSPKYLFRKEGQNVTLSCEQNLNHDAMYWYRQDPGQGLRLIYYSQIVNDFQKGDIAEGYSVSREKKESFPLTVTSAQKNPTAFYLCASSPDRDIGKLFFGSGTQLSVL.

The DNA of the CDR3 is TGTGCCGCCAGGCATACCAACACTGAAGCTTTCTTT. Protein sequence: CAARHTNTEAFF. This chain links TRBV10-3 with TRBJ1-1; D remains unclear. The CDR3 runs 12 residues. The germline CDR1 and CDR2 sequences are ENHRY and SYGVKD. V lost 11 bases and J lost 2, with 12 bases in between.

The J gene is TRBJ2-7, the V gene TRBV6-5, with 7 positions matching TRBD1. The CDR3 consists of 15 residues. The germline CDR1 and CDR2 sequences are MNHEY and SVGAGI. Germline trimming cut 0 bases from V and 7 bases from J; bases unmatched to any gene: 9. In DNA, the CDR3 is TGTGCCAGCAGTTACTCCGACAGGGAATGGGGTGAGCAGTACTTC. It is translated as CASSYSDREWGEQYF.

The rearrangement uses TRBV7-2 and TRBJ2-5; 10 positions match TRBD2. The CDR3 length is 17 residues. CDR1 and CDR2 (germline): SGHTA, FQGNSA. V lost 7 bases and J lost 4; bases outside the gene matches: 15. The CDR3 sequence: CASISASGSSSLETQYF. In nucleotides, the CDR3 is TGTGCCAGCATATCGGCTAGCGGGAGTTCTAGCCTAGAGACCCAGTACTTC.

This clone was observed once. This chain links TRBV7-3 with TRBJ2-5, with D unclear. V shed 4 bases and J shed 5 bases, with 11 bases lying between them. Germline CDR1 and CDR2: SGHTA and FQGTGA. The CDR3 runs 13 residues. CDR3 DNA sequence: TGTGCCAGCAGCTACTCACCACGGGAGACCCAGTACTTC. Protein: CASSYSPRETQYF.

The CDR3 is CASSWDRGPYEQYF. The CDR3 region has the DNA TGTGCCAGCAGCTGGGACAGGGGTCCATACGAGCAGTACTTC. V gene TRBV5-5 combines with J gene TRBJ2-7, with 10 bases fitting TRBD1. Looked up from germline, CDR1 is SGHKS and CDR2 is YYEKEE (reference sequence). The CDR3 runs 14 residues. J was trimmed by 4 bases and V by 3 bases; bases with no gene match: 4.

The chain carries TRBV9 and TRBJ1-1; no firm D call. There are 15 residues in the CDR3. The ends were cut back, 0 bases at V and 1 base at J, with 10 bases in the middle. Per the germline V gene, CDR1 is SGDLS and CDR2 is YYNGEE. Here the CDR3 DNA reads TGTGCCAGCAGCGTAGCTGGAAACAGGAACACTGAAGCTTTCTTT. This codes for CASSVAGNRNTEAFF.